The T cell receptor (beta chain) described here comes from a study of blood T cell repertoires in COVID-19. On the study more broadly: Both acute and convalescent COVID-19 samples were obtained from the United States, Italy and Spain. Sample material is recorded as cDNA or gDNA derived from T cells, B-cell-depleted T cells, or PBMCs.

This CDR3 is 13 amino acids long. Germline assignment: CDR1 SGHRS and CDR2 YFSETQ. Between the trimmed V and J ends, which lost 2 bases and 7 bases, there was a span of 12 bases. In the original workflow: Estimates of nucleated cell counts were drawn from the amplification of reference gene primers. The method was immunoSEQ multiplex PCR; TCRdb's version includes in-frame clones alone and lacks a portion of them. V and J calls and clone size are as listed in that table; D and trimming were resolved from the DNA. Among 120,000 or so clones listed, around 82% were seen once. The chain uses TRBV5-1 and TRBJ1-2; perhaps TRBD1 as D (6 bases). The material sequenced was peripheral blood. The sequence came from a man older than 75 with active or convalescent COVID-19. CDR3: CASSFSGEGGYTF. For the CDR3, the DNA is TGCGCCAGCAGCTTTTCAGGGGAGGGTGGCTACACCTTC.